The sequence of this T cell receptor (beta chain) was determined in a study of cytomegalovirus exposure and HLA in healthy donors. Study-wide context: Within an early data release were about 85 million unique TCRs drawn from HLA-typed donors. General study findings and limits: The study reported that TCR beta sequences accurately predicted HLA-A and HLA-B alleles in most subjects. The records held CMV serostatus as the only immune exposure information.

For this clone: The antigen is not known.

This CDR3 comprises 15 residues. Trimming cost V 6 bases and J 4 bases, with 20 bases left between them. Looked up from germline, CDR1 is SGHKS and CDR2 is YYEKEE (reference sequence). PCR employed 60 Vbeta and 13 Jbeta primers. Method: immunoSEQ multiplex PCR; TCRdb's copy keeps in-frame clones and lacks some. The listing records about 52,000 clones. This rearrangement joins TRBV5-5 to TRBJ2-7, with D unclear. Material: PBMCs. The sequence was collected from a woman aged 60 to 75 in good health and CMV-seropositive. This CDR3 reads CASTTDPRLRYEQYF. CDR3 DNA sequence: TGTGCCAGCACCACGGATCCACGGTTGAGGTACGAGCAGTACTTC.